The clone carrying this T cell receptor beta chain was seen a few times. V lost 6 bases and J lost 7; bases outside the gene matches: 8. The CDR3 is made up of 16 amino acids. Germline CDR1 and CDR2: SGHAT and FQDESV (reference sequence). Cohorts were based on clinical histories the participants reported. The data derive from a study of blood T cell repertoires in COVID-19. Overall study: T cells, B-cell-depleted T cells, or PBMCs supplied cDNA or gDNA.

Source study methods: Amplification from reference gene primers served as the basis for estimated nucleated cell counts. Profiled with immunoSEQ multiplex PCR; TCRdb holds only in-frame clones, not every one. That table supplies the V and J calls and clone size; D and trimming were determined from the DNA. This table holds about 280,000 clones, more than 80% found once. V and J are TRBV11-1 and TRBJ2-1; 14 bases are shared with TRBD2. This sequence originates from a woman in her thirties with acute COVID-19. The source material was PBMCs or T cells enriched from blood (not recorded which). CDR3 sequence: CASSSTGLAGVNEQFF. As DNA, the CDR3 is TGTGCCAGCAGTTCCACGGGACTAGCGGGAGTAAATGAGCAGTTCTTC. Variable domain in full (rest from reference TRBV11-1 and TRBJ2-1): EAEVAQSPRYKITEKSQAVAFWCDPISGHATLYWYRQILGQGPELLVQFQDESVVDDSQLPKDRFSAERLKGVDSTLKIQPAELGDSAMYLCASSSTGLAGVNEQFFGPGTRLTVL.